The subject of this entry is one T cell receptor (beta chain). The antigen is unknown. The data belong to a study of T cells in Graves' hyperthyroidism and ophthalmopathy. Broader study findings: Researchers report that a 13 V-J model separated ophthalmopathy from stable hyperthyroidism. Appearing also in blood were most of the thyroid clonotypes expanded above 0.001.

The CDR3 loop spans 14 amino acids. With 3 bases clipped from V and 3 bases from J, the junction kept 4 bases outside the gene matches. CDR1 is SGHRS, CDR2 YFSETQ, per germline. Ophthalmopathy patients all had a Clinical Activity Score of at least 3, a NOSPECS grade of at least 4 and disease under 3 months old. It was RNA transcripts that yielded the amplified TCR beta CDR3 regions. An initial round of RT-PCR targeting the TCR CDR3 relied on the HTBI primer set. A single record per CDR3 protein comes from TCRdb applying MiXCR to the multiplex PCR reads. The data contain around 370,000 distinct CDR3 sequences, roughly 18% of them singletons.

The TCR sequence derives from a man aged 18-30 years with Graves' ophthalmopathy. The specimen was blood. The chain carries TRBV5-1 and TRBJ1-2; TRBD1 matches at 8 bases. CDR3 region: CASSSDRVDYGYTF. In DNA form, the CDR3 reads TGCGCCAGCAGCTCGGACAGGGTTGACTATGGCTACACCTTC.